What follows are 24 T cell receptor beta chains derived from one specimen sequenced in a study of blood T cell repertoires in COVID-19. TCRdb's copy holds only in-frame clones and misses some; the assay was immunoSEQ multiplex PCR. Among fewer than 250,000 clones listed, about nine tenths were seen once. The specimen was peripheral blood. The origin of the receptors is a man between 65 and 85 years old with acute or convalescent COVID-19.

This chain connects TRBV6-5 to TRBJ1-5; D ambiguous. From germline, CDR1 is MNHEY and CDR2 SVGAGI. The ends were cut back, 4 bases at V and 4 bases at J, with 5 bases in the middle. The CDR3 is 12 residues long. The CDR3 DNA reads as TGTGCCAGCAGTTCGGTGAATCAGCCCCAGCATTTT. Translated, it gives CASSSVNQPQHF.

The chain recombines TRBV14 with TRBJ1-1, with a tentative D call TRBD1 (5 bases). CDR3 length: 15 amino acids. The V gene's germline CDR1 is SGHDN and CDR2 FVKESK. Deletions cut 0 bases from V and 6 bases from J, with 14 bases between. The CDR3 loop reads CASSQDETDASEAFF. In nucleotides, the CDR3 is TGTGCCAGCAGCCAAGATGAGACAGATGCTTCTGAAGCTTTCTTT.

The V gene is TRBV5-1, the J gene TRBJ2-1; the D gene is possibly TRBD2 (6 bases). The germline gives CDR1 SGHRS, CDR2 YFSETQ. The V and J ends lost 0 bases and 1 base respectively, with 8 bases between them. The length of the CDR3 is 15 residues. CDR3 bases: TGCGCCAGCAGCTTGGCTAGCGTATCCTACAATGAGCAGTTCTTC. Encoded protein: CASSLASVSYNEQFF.

The DNA of the CDR3 is TGTGCCAGTAGGTTGCTCGGGGGAGGGCCCCAGCATTTT. This gives the protein CASRLLGGGPQHF. This chain connects TRBV19 to TRBJ1-5; tentative D call: TRBD1 (5 bases). CDR1 LNHDA and CDR2 SQIVND come from the germline V gene (reference sequence). The CDR3 contains 13 residues. Trimming cost V 6 bases and J 9 bases, with 15 bases left between them.

The chain uses TRBV19 and TRBJ1-2, with 10 bases that match TRBD1. The CDR3 sequence is 15 residues long. Germline CDR1 is LNHDA and CDR2 is SQIVND (reference sequence). V was pared by 5 bases and J by 4 bases, with 7 bases of the junction left unmatched. CDR3 residues: CASSPPGQGSYGYTF. CDR3 coding DNA: TGTGCCAGTAGTCCCCCGGGACAGGGGTCCTATGGCTACACCTTC. The whole variable domain, remainder taken from reference TRBV19 and TRBJ1-2, is DGGITQSPKYLFRKEGQNVTLSCEQNLNHDAMYWYRQDPGQGLRLIYYSQIVNDFQKGDIAEGYSVSREKKESFPLTVTSAQKNPTAFYLCASSPPGQGSYGYTFGSGTRLTVV.

The chain joins TRBV5-1 to TRBJ2-1; 7 bases line up with TRBD2. The CDR3 extends over 16 amino acids. The junction had 12 bases not matched to a gene; V was cut back by 1 base and J by 8 bases. Germline lookup yields CDR1 SGHRS and CDR2 YFSETQ. CDR3 sequence reads: CASSLWGEGRLDEQFF. The CDR3 DNA reads as TGCGCCAGCAGCTTGTGGGGGGAGGGCCGGTTGGATGAGCAGTTCTTC.

This clone was observed a handful of times. V usage is TRBV28 and J usage is TRBJ2-5, with 8 bases aligning to TRBD1. Germline values: CDR1 MDHEN, CDR2 SYDVKM. The CDR3 is 13 residues long. The V and J ends lost 2 bases and 5 bases, in that order; junction bases with no gene match: 1. CDR3 sequence reads: CASSLRDRETQYF. Here the CDR3 DNA reads TGTGCCAGCAGTTTAAGGGACAGGGAGACCCAGTACTTC.

The chain carries TRBV5-1 and TRBJ1-5; no clear D. Germline V gene data show CDR1 as SGHRS and CDR2 as YFSETQ. V gave up 0 bases and J gave up 6 bases, with 10 bases separating them. This CDR3 spans 14 amino acids. For the CDR3, the DNA is TGCGCCAGCAGCTTGGCAGGTAATAGTCAGCCCCAGCATTTT. Residues: CASSLAGNSQPQHF.

This chain joins TRBV7-9 and TRBJ2-1, with a tentative D call TRBD2 (5 bases). Per germline, CDR1 SEHNR and CDR2 FQNEAQ (reference sequence). The CDR3 length is 14 residues. V was clipped by 3 bases and J by 3 bases, with 9 bases between them. The CDR3 sequence is CASSFRESYNEQFF. Here the CDR3 DNA reads TGTGCCAGCAGCTTTCGGGAAAGCTACAATGAGCAGTTCTTC.

The gene calls are TRBV27 and TRBJ1-6, with 9 bases that match TRBD1. The junction had 4 bases not matched to a gene; V was cut back by 4 bases and J by 0 bases. The germline V gene has CDR1 MNHEY and CDR2 SMNVEV (reference sequence). CDR3 length: 17 amino acids. CDR3 bases: TGTGCCAGCAGTTCGACAGGGGGTCTCTCCTATAATTCACCCCTCCACTTT. Protein product: CASSSTGGLSYNSPLHF.

The chain couples TRBV14 to TRBJ1-6, with D possibly TRBD1 on 5 matching bases. This CDR3 region has 15 residues. CDR1 SGHDN and CDR2 FVKESK come from the germline V gene. The V gene lost 6 bases and the J gene lost 9 bases, with 18 bases spanning the gap. CDR3 DNA: TGTGCCAGCAGTCCTGGGGGGAAGGGTGCTTCACCCCTCCACTTT. Amino acids: CASSPGGKGASPLHF.

This chain joins TRBV9 and TRBJ2-3; D gene uncertain. With 0 bases removed from V and 1 base from J, the gap between germline ends came to 9 bases. Germline values: CDR1 SGDLS, CDR2 YYNGEE. This CDR3 has 15 amino acids. CDR3 bases: TGTGCCAGCAGCGTAGCAGTGGCTGGCACAGATACGCAGTATTTT. Translation gives CASSVAVAGTDTQYF.

In this sample, this clone turned up a few times. This chain links TRBV5-1 with TRBJ2-2; 7 bases are shared with TRBD1. CDR3 length: 15 amino acids. CDR1 SGHRS and CDR2 YFSETQ come from the germline V gene. Trimming at V came to 0 bases and at J to 6 bases, leaving 5 bases not matched to a gene. The CDR3: CASSLVPGGAGELFF. Here the CDR3 DNA reads TGCGCCAGCAGCTTGGTGCCAGGGGGAGCCGGGGAGCTGTTTTTT. The variable domain in full, with the rest retrieved from reference TRBV5-1 and TRBJ2-2, is KAGVTQTPRYLIKTRGQQVTLSCSPISGHRSVSWYQQTPGQGLQFLFEYFSETQRNKGNFPGRFSGRQFSNSRSEMNVSTLELGDSALYLCASSLVPGGAGELFFGEGSRLTVL.

V is TRBV28 and J is TRBJ1-2, with TRBD1 matching 7 bases. From germline, CDR1 is MDHEN and CDR2 SYDVKM. Trimming cost V 7 bases and J 6 bases; bases outside gene matches: 11. The CDR3 contains 14 residues. CDR3 loop: CASTQDRSVNGYTF. DNA of the CDR3: TGTGCCAGCACCCAGGACAGGTCCGTGAATGGCTACACCTTC.

The rearrangement joins TRBV6-6 to TRBJ1-1; D is unresolved. Trimming removed 4 bases at V and 3 bases at J, with 9 bases between. Germline V gives CDR1 MNHNY, CDR2 SVGAGI (reference sequence). This CDR3 is built from 13 residues. CDR3 region: CASSSILHTEAFF. CDR3 DNA sequence: TGTGCCAGCAGTTCCATACTTCACACTGAAGCTTTCTTT.

The rearrangement uses TRBV6-5 and TRBJ2-1, with 8 bases that match TRBD1. CDR3 size: 14 residues. Germline values: CDR1 MNHEY, CDR2 SVGAGI. V trimming: 6 bases; J trimming: 12 bases; junction bases outside the gene matches: 13. The CDR3 region has the DNA TGTGCCAGCAGCCTAGCCCCAAGACAGGGGTCGCAGTTCTTC. As protein: CASSLAPRQGSQFF.

This clone was detected only once. This rearrangement joins TRBV18 to TRBJ1-5, with TRBD1 matching 9 bases. The CDR3 loop spans 15 amino acids. The germline CDR1 and CDR2 sequences are KGHSH and LQKENI. V was clipped by 3 bases and J by 4 bases; unmatched bases: 4. The DNA of the CDR3 is TGTGCCAGCTCACCGACAGGGGGTAGGAATCAGCCCCAGCATTTT. Amino acid sequence: CASSPTGGRNQPQHF.

The rearrangement links TRBV7-9 to TRBJ2-2, with D possibly TRBD2 on 5 matching bases. Trimming left V 5 bases short and J 3 bases short, with 13 bases between. The CDR3 length is 15 residues. In germline, CDR1 is SEHNR, CDR2 FQNEAQ (reference sequence). The CDR3 DNA follows: TGTGCCAGCAGCCCGAGAGGGAAGGACACCGGGGAGCTGTTTTTT. Translated: CASSPRGKDTGELFF.

The V and J genes are TRBV12-3 or TRBV12-4 and TRBJ1-3; tentative D call: TRBD1 (6 bases). V was shortened by 4 bases and J by 2 bases, with 6 bases between the two germline ends. The CDR3 is made up of 13 amino acids. The CDR3 loop is CASSSGAGNTIYF. The CDR3 nucleotides are TGTGCCAGCAGTTCAGGGGCTGGAAACACCATATATTTT.

The genes are TRBV9 and TRBJ2-7; the D gene is possibly TRBD1 (6 bases). CDR1 and CDR2 from the germline V gene are SGDLS and YYNGEE. The CDR3 contains 15 residues. The ends were cut back, 4 bases at V and 4 bases at J, with 18 bases in the middle. CDR3 nucleotides: TGTGCCAGCAGCTTTCCCCCGGGACATCCGTACGAGCAGTACTTC. It yields the protein CASSFPPGHPYEQYF.

This clone was seen just once. V and J are TRBV18 and TRBJ2-1; D may be TRBD2 (5 bases). This CDR3 has 13 amino acids. The V gene lost 4 bases and the J gene lost 4 bases, with 8 bases spanning the gap. Germline V lookup: CDR1 KGHSH, CDR2 LQKENI. This CDR3 is CASSHGDYNEQFF. CDR3 sequence (DNA): TGTGCCAGCTCACACGGGGATTACAATGAGCAGTTCTTC.

This chain's CDR3 is CASSEARGYTF. The CDR3 DNA reads as TGTGCCAGCAGTGAAGCGAGGGGCTACACCTTC. J is TRBJ1-2 and V is TRBV2; no reliable D call. Trimming removed 0 bases at V and 8 bases at J, with 4 bases between. CDR3 size: 11 residues. Germline-derived CDR1 and CDR2 are SNHLY and FYNNEI.

The chain uses TRBV18 and TRBJ1-1; no clear D gene. The CDR3 totals 13 residues. V was shortened by 0 bases and J by 4 bases, with 6 bases between the two germline ends. From germline, CDR1 is KGHSH and CDR2 LQKENI. For the CDR3, the DNA is TGTGCCAGCTCACCACCGACTCGCACTGAAGCTTTCTTT. Amino acid sequence: CASSPPTRTEAFF.

The chain employs TRBV30 and TRBJ1-5; possibly TRBD1 for D (6 bases). This CDR3 has 13 residues. V was trimmed by 2 bases and J by 7 bases, leaving 12 bases between them. Germline V gene sequence: CDR1 GTSNPN, CDR2 SVGIG (reference sequence). The CDR3 reads CAWSRGQGQPQHF. As DNA, the CDR3 is TGTGCCTGGAGTAGAGGGCAGGGGCAGCCCCAGCATTTT.